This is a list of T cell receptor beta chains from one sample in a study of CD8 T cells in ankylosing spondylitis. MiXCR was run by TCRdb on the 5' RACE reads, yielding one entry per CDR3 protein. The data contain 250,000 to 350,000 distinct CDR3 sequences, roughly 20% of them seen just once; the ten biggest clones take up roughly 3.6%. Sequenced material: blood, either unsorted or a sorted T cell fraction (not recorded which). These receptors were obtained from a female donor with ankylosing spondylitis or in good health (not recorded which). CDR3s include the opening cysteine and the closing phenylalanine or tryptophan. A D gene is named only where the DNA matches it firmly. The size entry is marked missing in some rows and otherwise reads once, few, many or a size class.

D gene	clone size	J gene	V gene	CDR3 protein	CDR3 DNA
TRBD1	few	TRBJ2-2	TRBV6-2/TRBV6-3	CASSDRGPNTGELFF	TGTGCCAGCAGTGACAGGGGGCCGAACACCGGGGAGCTGTTTTTT
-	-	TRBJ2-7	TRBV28	CASSLTPQGTDEQYF	TGTGCCAGCAGCCTTACCCCCCAAGGGACTGATGAGCAGTACTTC
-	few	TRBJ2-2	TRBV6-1	CASSEPRRRATGELFF	TGTGCCAGCAGTGAACCACGGCGGAGGGCCACCGGGGAGCTGTTTTTT
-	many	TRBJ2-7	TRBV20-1	CSATSRLYEQYF	TGCAGTGCTACCTCCAGGCTCTACGAGCAGTACTTC
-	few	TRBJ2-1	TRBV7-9	CASSQIRGGGDEQFF	TGTGCCAGCAGCCAAATCCGGGGAGGGGGCGATGAGCAGTTCTTC
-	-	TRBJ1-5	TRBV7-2	CASSPGSSNQPQHF	TGTGCCAGCAGCCCCGGAAGTAGCAATCAGCCCCAGCATTTT
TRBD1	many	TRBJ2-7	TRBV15	CATSRDPGQFYEQYF	TGTGCCACCAGCAGAGATCCGGGACAGTTCTACGAGCAGTACTTC
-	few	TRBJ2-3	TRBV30	CAWSLGARPPTDTQYF	TGTGCCTGGAGCCTTGGGGCGCGACCCCCCACAGATACGCAGTATTTT
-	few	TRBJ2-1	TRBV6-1	CATFSDWKGPNEQFF	TGTGCCACCTTCTCGGACTGGAAGGGGCCAAATGAGCAGTTCTTC
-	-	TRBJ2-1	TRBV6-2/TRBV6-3	CASRLTGPYNEQFF	TGTGCCAGCAGATTGACAGGTCCCTACAATGAGCAGTTCTTC
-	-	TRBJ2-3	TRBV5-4	CASSSPSDTQYF	TGTGCCAGCAGCTCGCCTTCGGATACGCAGTATTTT
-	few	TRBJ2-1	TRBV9	CASSVNWDEQFF	TGTGCCAGCAGCGTCAATTGGGATGAGCAGTTCTTC
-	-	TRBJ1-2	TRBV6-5	CASSYWRGEANYGYTF	TGTGCCAGCAGTTACTGGAGGGGGGAGGCTAACTATGGCTACACCTTC
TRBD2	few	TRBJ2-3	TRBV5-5	CASSPPGRAGGTDTQYF	TGTGCCAGCAGCCCCCCCGGGAGAGCGGGAGGTACAGATACGCAGTATTTT
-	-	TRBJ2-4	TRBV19	CASSPRSSGAKNIQYF	TGTGCCAGTAGTCCCCGGAGTAGCGGAGCCAAAAACATTCAGTACTTC
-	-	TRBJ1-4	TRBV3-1	CASSLTRLDEKLFF	TGTGCCAGCAGCCTAACGAGACTGGATGAAAAACTGTTTTTT
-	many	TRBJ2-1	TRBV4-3	CASSHAVYNEQFF	TGCGCCAGCAGCCATGCCGTCTACAATGAGCAGTTCTTC
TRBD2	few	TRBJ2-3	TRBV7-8	CASSSLGGSEDTQYF	TGTGCCAGCAGCAGTTTGGGGGGGAGCGAGGATACGCAGTATTTT
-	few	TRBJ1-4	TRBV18	CASSDRSTNEKLFF	TGTGCCAGCTCGGACCGATCAACTAATGAAAAACTGTTTTTT
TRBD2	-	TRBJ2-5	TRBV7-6	CASSPGTRGAKTQYF	TGTGCCAGCAGCCCGGGGACTAGAGGGGCAAAGACCCAGTACTTC
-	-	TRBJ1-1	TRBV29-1	CSVPNPESTEAFF	TGCAGCGTACCCAACCCAGAGAGCACTGAAGCTTTCTTT
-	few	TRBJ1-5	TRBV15	CATSRDGRSNQPQHF	TGTGCCACCAGCAGAGACGGCAGGAGTAATCAGCCCCAGCATTTT
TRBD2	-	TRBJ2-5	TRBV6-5	CASSYTLLARGSETQYF	TGTGCCAGCAGTTACACGCTACTAGCGAGGGGTAGCGAGACCCAGTACTTC
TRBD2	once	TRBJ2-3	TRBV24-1	CATSDSGTSGSIDTQYF	TGTGCCACCAGTGATAGCGGGACTAGCGGGAGTATAGATACGCAGTATTTT
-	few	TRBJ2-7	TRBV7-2	CASSSPTAYEQYF	TGTGCCAGCAGCTCCCCGACAGCCTACGAGCAGTACTTC
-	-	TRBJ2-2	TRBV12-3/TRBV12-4	CASSLTKNTGELFF	TGTGCCAGCAGTTTAACAAAAAACACCGGGGAGCTGTTTTTT
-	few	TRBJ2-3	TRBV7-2	CASSLTPQYTDTQYF	TGTGCCAGCAGCTTAACCCCGCAGTACACAGATACGCAGTATTTT
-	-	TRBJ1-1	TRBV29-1	CSVVTGTPPYTEAFF	TGCAGCGTTGTAACAGGGACCCCCCCTTACACTGAAGCTTTCTTT
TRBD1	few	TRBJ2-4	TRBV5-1	CASSWSGTGENIQYF	TGCGCCAGCAGCTGGTCCGGGACAGGGGAAAACATTCAGTACTTC
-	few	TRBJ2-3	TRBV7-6	CASSLASGAYTDTQYF	TGTGCCAGCAGCTTGGCTTCAGGGGCCTACACAGATACGCAGTATTTT
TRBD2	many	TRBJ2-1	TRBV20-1	CSARDLGPSGRANEQFF	TGCAGTGCTAGAGATTTGGGTCCTAGCGGGAGGGCCAATGAGCAGTTCTTC
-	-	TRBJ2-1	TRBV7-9	CASSFYQGRGNNEQFF	TGTGCCAGCAGCTTCTATCAGGGGAGGGGGAACAATGAGCAGTTCTTC
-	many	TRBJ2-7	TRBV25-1	CASSEGGRTTYEQYF	TGTGCCAGCAGTGAAGGGGGCAGGACGACCTACGAGCAGTACTTC
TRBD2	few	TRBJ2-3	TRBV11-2	CASSPLGLAGVDTQYF	TGTGCCAGCAGCCCGCTCGGACTAGCGGGAGTGGATACGCAGTATTTT
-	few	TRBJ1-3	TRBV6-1	CASRGPSTGNTIYF	TGTGCCAGCAGGGGCCCTAGTACTGGAAACACCATATATTTT
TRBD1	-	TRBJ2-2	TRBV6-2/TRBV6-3	CASSYSTGTGELFF	TGTGCCAGCAGTTACTCGACAGGGACCGGGGAGCTGTTTTTT
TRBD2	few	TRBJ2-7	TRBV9	CASSLGLAALPEDF	TGTGCCAGCAGCCTGGGACTAGCGGCGTTACCCGAGGACTTC
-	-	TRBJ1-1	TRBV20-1	CSRTTVNTEAFF	TGCAGTCGAACCACAGTGAACACTGAAGCTTTCTTT
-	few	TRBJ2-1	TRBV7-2	CASRPAGTLYNEQFF	TGTGCCAGCAGGCCCGCCGGGACTCTCTACAATGAGCAGTTCTTC
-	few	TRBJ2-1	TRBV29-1	CSVGLAGGKDEQFF	TGCAGCGTTGGATTGGCAGGGGGGAAGGATGAGCAGTTCTTC
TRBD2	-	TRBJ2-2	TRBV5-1	CASSIRLAGGPANTGELFF	TGCGCCAGCAGCATACGTCTAGCGGGGGGACCCGCGAACACCGGGGAGCTGTTTTTT
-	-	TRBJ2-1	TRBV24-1	CATSDGSSNEQFF	TGTGCCACCAGTGACGGGAGTAGCAATGAGCAGTTCTTC
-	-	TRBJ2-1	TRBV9	CASSARWGSSYNEQFF	TGTGCCAGCAGCGCTCGGTGGGGGAGCTCCTACAATGAGCAGTTCTTC
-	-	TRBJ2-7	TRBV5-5	CASSLDELYEQYF	TGTGCCAGCAGCTTGGACGAGCTCTACGAGCAGTACTTC
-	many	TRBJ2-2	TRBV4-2	CASSQEAEGTGELFF	TGTGCCAGCAGCCAAGAAGCGGAAGGTACCGGGGAGCTGTTTTTT
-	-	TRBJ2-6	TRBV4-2	CASSQDFGRGLLAGANVLTF	TGTGCCAGCAGCCAAGATTTTGGGAGGGGGCTACTTGCCGGGGCCAACGTCCTGACTTTC
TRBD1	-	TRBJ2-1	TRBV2	CASSRQGHSYNEQFF	TGTGCCAGCAGCCGACAGGGCCACTCCTACAATGAGCAGTTCTTC
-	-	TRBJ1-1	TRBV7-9	CASSLRRPNTEAFF	TGTGCCAGCAGCTTAAGACGGCCGAACACTGAAGCTTTCTTT
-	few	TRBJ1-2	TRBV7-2	CASSWTTGNYGYTF	TGTGCCAGCAGCTGGACTACAGGGAACTATGGCTACACCTTC
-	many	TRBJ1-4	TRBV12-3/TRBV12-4	CASSLGQRNEKLFF	TGTGCCAGCAGTTTAGGGCAGCGAAATGAAAAACTGTTTTTT
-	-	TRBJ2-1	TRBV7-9	CASSLTGFANEQFF	TGTGCCAGCAGCTTAACAGGTTTTGCAAATGAGCAGTTCTTC
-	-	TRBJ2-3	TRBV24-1	CATSGSTDTQYF	TGTGCCACCTCAGGTAGCACAGATACGCAGTATTTT
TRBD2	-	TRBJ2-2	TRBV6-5	CASSYKAGAAGELFF	TGTGCCAGCAGTTATAAGGCGGGAGCGGCCGGGGAGCTGTTTTTT
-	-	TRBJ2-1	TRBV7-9	CASSLGAYDGEQFF	TGTGCCAGCAGCTTAGGGGCCTATGACGGTGAGCAGTTCTTC
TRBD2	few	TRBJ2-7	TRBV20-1	CSARTLAGSYEQYF	TGCAGTGCTAGAACCCTAGCGGGATCCTACGAGCAGTACTTC
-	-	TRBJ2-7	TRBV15	CATSKGGGGYFQQYF	TGTGCCACCAGCAAGGGAGGAGGGGGATATTTTCAACAGTACTTC
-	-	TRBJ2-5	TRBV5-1	CASSLEVSGETQYF	TGCGCCAGCAGCTTGGAGGTGTCGGGAGAGACCCAGTACTTC
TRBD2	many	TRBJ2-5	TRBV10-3	CATGPSGETQYF	TGTGCCACCGGCCCTAGCGGGGAGACCCAGTACTTC
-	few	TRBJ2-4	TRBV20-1	CSATPGLHNIQYF	TGCAGTGCGACACCGGGTCTACATAACATTCAGTACTTC
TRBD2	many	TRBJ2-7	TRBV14	CASSRELGGSFGSEQYF	TGTGCCAGCAGCCGAGAGCTGGGCGGGAGTTTCGGCTCCGAGCAGTACTTC